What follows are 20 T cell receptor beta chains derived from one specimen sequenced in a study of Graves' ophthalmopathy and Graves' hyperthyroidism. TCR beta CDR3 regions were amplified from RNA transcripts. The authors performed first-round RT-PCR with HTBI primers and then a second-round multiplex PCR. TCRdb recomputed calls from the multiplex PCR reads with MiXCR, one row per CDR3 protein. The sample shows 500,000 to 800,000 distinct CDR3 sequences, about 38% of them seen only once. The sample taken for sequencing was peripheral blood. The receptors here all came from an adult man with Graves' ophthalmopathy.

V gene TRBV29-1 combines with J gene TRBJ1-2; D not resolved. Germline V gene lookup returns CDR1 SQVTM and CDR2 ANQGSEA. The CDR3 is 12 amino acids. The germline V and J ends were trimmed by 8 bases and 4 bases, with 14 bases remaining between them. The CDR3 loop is CSSSENVYGYTF. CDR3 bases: TGCAGCTCCTCAGAAAACGTCTATGGCTACACCTTC.

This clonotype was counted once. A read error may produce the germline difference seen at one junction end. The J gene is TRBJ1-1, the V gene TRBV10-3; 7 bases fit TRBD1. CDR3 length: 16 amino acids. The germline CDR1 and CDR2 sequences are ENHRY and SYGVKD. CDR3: CASSAMRGGANTEAFF. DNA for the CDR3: TGTGCCAGCAGTGCTATGAGAGGGGGCGCAAACACTGAAGCTTTCTTT.

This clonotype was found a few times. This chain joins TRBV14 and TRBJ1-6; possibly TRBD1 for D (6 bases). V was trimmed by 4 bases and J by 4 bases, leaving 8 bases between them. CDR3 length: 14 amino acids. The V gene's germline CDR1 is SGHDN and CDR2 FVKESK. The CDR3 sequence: CASSPDSYNSPLHF. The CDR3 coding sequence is TGTGCCAGCAGCCCGGACAGTTATAATTCACCCCTCCACTTT.

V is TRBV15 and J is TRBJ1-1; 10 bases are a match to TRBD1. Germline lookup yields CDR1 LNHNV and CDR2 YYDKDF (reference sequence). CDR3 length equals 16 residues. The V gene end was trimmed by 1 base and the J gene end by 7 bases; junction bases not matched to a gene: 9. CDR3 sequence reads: CATSRADRGRSNEAFF. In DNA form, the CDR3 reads TGTGCCACCAGCAGAGCCGACAGGGGGCGTTCTAATGAAGCTTTCTTT. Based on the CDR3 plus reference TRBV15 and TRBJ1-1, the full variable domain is DAMVIQNPRYQVTQFGKPVTLSCSQTLNHNVMYWYQQKSSQAPKLLFHYYDKDFNNEADTPDNFQSRRPNTSFCFLDIRSPGLGDTAMYLCATSRADRGRSNEAFFGQGTRLTVV.

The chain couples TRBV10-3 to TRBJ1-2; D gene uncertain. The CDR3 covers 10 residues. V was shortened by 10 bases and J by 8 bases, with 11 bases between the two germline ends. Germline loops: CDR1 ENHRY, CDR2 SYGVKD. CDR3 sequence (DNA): TGTGCCACAGAGGACGTAGGCTACACCTTC. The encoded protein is CATEDVGYTF.

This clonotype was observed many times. CDR3 DNA: TGTGCCATTACGCGCCAGCCTAATTCACCCCTCCACTTT. As protein: CAITRQPNSPLHF. The gene calls are TRBV12-3 or TRBV12-4 and TRBJ1-6, with D uncertain. Trimming removed 10 bases from V and 6 bases from J, with 13 bases in between. The CDR3 extends over 13 amino acids.

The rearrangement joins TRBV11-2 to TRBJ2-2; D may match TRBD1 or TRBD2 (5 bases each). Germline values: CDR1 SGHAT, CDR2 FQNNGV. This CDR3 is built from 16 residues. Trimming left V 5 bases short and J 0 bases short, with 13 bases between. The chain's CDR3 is CASSDVWGSNTGELFF. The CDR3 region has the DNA TGTGCCAGCAGCGACGTATGGGGGTCGAACACCGGGGAGCTGTTTTTT.

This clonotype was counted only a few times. DNA for the CDR3: TGCAGTGCCGGGACCTACTCTGGAAACACCATATATTTT. Amino acids: CSAGTYSGNTIYF. The chain has TRBV20-1 and TRBJ1-3, with D possibly TRBD1 on 5 matching bases. The CDR3 length is 13 residues. Germline values: CDR1 DFQATT, CDR2 SNEGSKA (reference sequence). V was shortened by 6 bases and J by 0 bases, with 9 bases between the two germline ends.

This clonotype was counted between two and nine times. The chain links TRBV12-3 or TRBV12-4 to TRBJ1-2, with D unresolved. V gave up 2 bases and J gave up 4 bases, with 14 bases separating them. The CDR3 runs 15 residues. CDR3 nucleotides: TGTGCCAGCAGTTTAAGGCAGCGAACTATCTATGGCTACACCTTC. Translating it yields CASSLRQRTIYGYTF.

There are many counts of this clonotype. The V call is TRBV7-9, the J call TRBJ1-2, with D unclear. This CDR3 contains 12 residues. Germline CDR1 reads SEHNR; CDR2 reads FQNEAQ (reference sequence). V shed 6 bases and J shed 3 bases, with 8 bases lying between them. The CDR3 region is CASSPTDYGYTF. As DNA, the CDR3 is TGTGCCAGCAGTCCTACCGACTATGGCTACACCTTC.

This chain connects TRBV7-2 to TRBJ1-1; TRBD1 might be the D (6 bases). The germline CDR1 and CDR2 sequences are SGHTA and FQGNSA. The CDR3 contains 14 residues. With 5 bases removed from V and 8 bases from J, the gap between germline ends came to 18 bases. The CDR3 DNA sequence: TGTGCCAGCAGCCCCCGCCCTAACCAGGGGGAAGCTTTCTTT. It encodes CASSPRPNQGEAFF. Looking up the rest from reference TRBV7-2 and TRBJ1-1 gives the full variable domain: GAGVSQSPSNKVTEKGKDVELRCDPISGHTALYWYRQSLGQGLEFLIYFQGNSAPDKSGLPSDRFSAERTGGSVSTLTIQRTQQEDSAVYLCASSPRPNQGEAFFGQGTRLTVV.

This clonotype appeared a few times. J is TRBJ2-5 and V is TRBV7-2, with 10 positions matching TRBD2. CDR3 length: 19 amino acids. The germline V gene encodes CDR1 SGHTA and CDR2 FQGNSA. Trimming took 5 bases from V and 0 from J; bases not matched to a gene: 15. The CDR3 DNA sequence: TGTGCCAGCAGCGCCTTCGGGGGAGCGGGGGGGCCCAACCAAGAGACCCAGTACTTC. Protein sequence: CASSAFGGAGGPNQETQYF.

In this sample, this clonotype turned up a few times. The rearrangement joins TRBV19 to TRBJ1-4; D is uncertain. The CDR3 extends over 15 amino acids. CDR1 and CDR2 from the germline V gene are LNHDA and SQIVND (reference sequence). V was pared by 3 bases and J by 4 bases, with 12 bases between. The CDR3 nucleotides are TGTGCCAGTAGTATTGGTGGGCAGCATAATGAAAAACTGTTTTTT. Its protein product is CASSIGGQHNEKLFF.

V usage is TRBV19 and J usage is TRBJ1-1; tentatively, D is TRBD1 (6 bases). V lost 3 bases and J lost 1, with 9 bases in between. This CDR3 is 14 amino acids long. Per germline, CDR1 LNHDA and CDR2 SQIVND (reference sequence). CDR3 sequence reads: CASSMEGGNTEAFF. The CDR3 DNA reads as TGTGCCAGTAGTATGGAGGGGGGGAACACTGAAGCTTTCTTT.

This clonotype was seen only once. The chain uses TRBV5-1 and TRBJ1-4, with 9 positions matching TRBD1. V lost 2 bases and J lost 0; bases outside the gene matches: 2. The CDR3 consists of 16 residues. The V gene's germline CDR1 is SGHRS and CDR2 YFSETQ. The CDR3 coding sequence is TGCGCCAGCAGCTTCGGGACAGGGTCAACTAATGAAAAACTGTTTTTT. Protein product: CASSFGTGSTNEKLFF.

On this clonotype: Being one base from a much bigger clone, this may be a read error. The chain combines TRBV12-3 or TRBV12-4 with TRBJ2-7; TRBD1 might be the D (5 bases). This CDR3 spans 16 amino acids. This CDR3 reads CASNLVGQGSSYEQYF. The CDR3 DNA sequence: TGTGCCAGCAATTTAGTCGGTCAGGGCTCATCCTACGAGCAGTACTTC.

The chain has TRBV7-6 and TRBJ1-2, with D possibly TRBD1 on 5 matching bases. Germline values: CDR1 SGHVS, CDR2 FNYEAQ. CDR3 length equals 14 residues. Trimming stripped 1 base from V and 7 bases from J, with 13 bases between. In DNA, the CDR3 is TGTGCCAGCAGCTTAGAGGCAGGGACGTTTGGCTACACCTTC. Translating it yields CASSLEAGTFGYTF.

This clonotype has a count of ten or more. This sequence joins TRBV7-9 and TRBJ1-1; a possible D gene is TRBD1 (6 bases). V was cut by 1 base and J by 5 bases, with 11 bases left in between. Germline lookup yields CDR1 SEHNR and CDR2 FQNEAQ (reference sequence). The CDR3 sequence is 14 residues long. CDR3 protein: CASSLERGGTEAFF. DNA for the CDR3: TGTGCCAGCAGCTTAGAGAGGGGGGGAACTGAAGCTTTCTTT.

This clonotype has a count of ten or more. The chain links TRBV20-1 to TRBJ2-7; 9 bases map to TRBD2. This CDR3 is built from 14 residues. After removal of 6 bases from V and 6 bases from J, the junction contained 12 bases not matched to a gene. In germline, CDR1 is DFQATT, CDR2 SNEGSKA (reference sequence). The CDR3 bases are TGCAGTGCCGTTAAGAGCGGGGGGCCTGGCGAGCAGTACTTC. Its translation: CSAVKSGGPGEQYF.

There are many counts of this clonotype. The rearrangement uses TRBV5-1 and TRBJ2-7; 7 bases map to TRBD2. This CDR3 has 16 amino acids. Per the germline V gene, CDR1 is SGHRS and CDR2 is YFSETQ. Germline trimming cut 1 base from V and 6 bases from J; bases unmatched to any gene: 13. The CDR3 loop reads CASSLRPAGRVGEQYF. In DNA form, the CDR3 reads TGCGCCAGCAGCTTGAGACCAGCGGGAAGGGTCGGCGAGCAGTACTTC.